The 10 T cell receptor beta chains listed next were all sequenced from one sample in a study of T cell repertoires in cytomegalovirus infection. TCRdb used MiXCR to reprocess the reads, holding one entry per CDR3 protein. Here the sample spans approximately 500,000 distinct CDR3 sequences, approximately 17% being singletons. The source material was CD8+ T cells from PBMCs. The receptors shown here come from a human donor in good health (CMV status not recorded). Some clones in this sample may be carry-over from other donors' samples.

The count of this clonotype is one. Mismatch with germline at one junction end may stem from a read error. The rearrangement joins TRBV6-1 to TRBJ1-5; TRBD1 matches 11 bases. CDR1 MNHNS and CDR2 SASEGT come from the germline V gene. The CDR3 runs 15 residues. The CDR3 nucleotides are TGTGCCAGAAGTGCCGGGACAGGGGGACGGCAGCCCCAGCATTTT. Translating it yields CARSAGTGGRQPQHF.

This clonotype was found a few times. The chain couples TRBV28 to TRBJ1-1, with D perhaps TRBD1 (5 bases). Germline lookup yields CDR1 MDHEN and CDR2 SYDVKM. This CDR3 comprises 13 residues. The V gene lost 7 bases and the J gene lost 11 bases, with 20 bases spanning the gap. The CDR3 here is CASTITGTADAFF. In DNA, the CDR3 is TGTGCCAGCACCATAACAGGTACGGCGGATGCTTTCTTT.

This clonotype was counted between two and nine times. The gene calls are TRBV13 and TRBJ2-3, with D uncertain. V was cut by 4 bases and J by 4 bases, with 12 bases left in between. The germline CDR1 and CDR2 sequences are PRHDT and FYEKMQ (reference sequence). The CDR3 length is 14 residues. DNA of the CDR3: TGTGCCAGCAGCTCAGCTCCCATGGCAGATACGCAGTATTTT. It codes for CASSSAPMADTQYF.

This clonotype was detected a few times. The chain couples TRBV6-5 to TRBJ2-5; D unclear. Trimming took off 2 bases at V and 2 bases at J, with 12 bases between the two ends. This CDR3 spans 15 amino acids. The germline CDR1 and CDR2 sequences are MNHEY and SVGAGI. The CDR3 here is CASSYGGLLQETQYF. The CDR3 nucleotides read TGTGCCAGCAGTTACGGTGGTTTGCTTCAAGAGACCCAGTACTTC.

The chain carries TRBV29-1 and TRBJ2-7, with TRBD1 matching over 9 bases. This CDR3 comprises 13 residues. V shed 5 bases and J 3 bases; nucleotides not matched to a gene: 5. Germline CDR1 SQVTM, CDR2 ANQGSEA. CDR3 coding DNA: TGCAGCGTTAGGACAGGGGCGGACTACGAGCAGTACTTC. Protein sequence: CSVRTGADYEQYF.

This clonotype was found a few times. This chain joins TRBV19 and TRBJ2-4, with 15 nucleotides matching TRBD2. CDR1 and CDR2 (germline): LNHDA, SQIVND (reference sequence). This CDR3 spans 16 amino acids. Losses at the gene ends were 5 bases for V and 6 bases for J; bases not matched to a gene: 5. The CDR3 region is CASSPEGLAGGNIQYF. As DNA, the CDR3 is TGTGCCAGTAGTCCGGAGGGACTAGCGGGGGGAAACATTCAGTACTTC.

This clonotype was observed at least ten times. The V call is TRBV28, the J call TRBJ2-1, with 8 bases lining up with TRBD1. Germline V gene sequence: CDR1 MDHEN, CDR2 SYDVKM. This CDR3 region has 18 residues. Trimming removed 4 bases from V and 8 bases from J; junction bases left unmatched: 19. In DNA form, the CDR3 reads TGTGCCAGCAGTTCCTCTACTGGGACAGGATTGAGCTGGGATGAGCAGTTCTTC. It specifies CASSSSTGTGLSWDEQFF.

The J gene is TRBJ2-4, the V gene TRBV20-1; 8 bases map to TRBD2. With V trimmed by 0 bases and J by 6 bases, 10 bases remained unmatched. The CDR3 is 16 residues long. Germline V lookup: CDR1 DFQATT, CDR2 SNEGSKA (reference sequence). The CDR3 DNA is TGCAGTGCTAGAGATAGGGGGGGTACTAGCGGAAACATTCAGTACTTC. Encoded protein: CSARDRGGTSGNIQYF.

This clonotype appeared a few times. The chain carries TRBV6-5 and TRBJ1-2; 7 positions match TRBD1. The V gene's germline CDR1 is MNHEY and CDR2 SVGAGI. This CDR3 has 15 amino acids. The ends lost 5 bases at V and 5 bases at J; junction bases unmatched: 11. The CDR3 nucleotides read TGTGCCAGCAGTCACAGGGGAAAATTTAATTATGGCTACACCTTC. Its translation: CASSHRGKFNYGYTF.

This clonotype occurred many times. V is TRBV6-5 and J is TRBJ1-2, with TRBD1 matching 9 bases. Germline CDR1 reads MNHEY; CDR2 reads SVGAGI. The trim removed 6 bases at V and 2 bases at J, leaving 1 base unmatched. CDR3 size: 13 residues. The DNA for the CDR3 is TGTGCCAGCAGAGACAGGGGGAACTATGGCTACACCTTC. It specifies CASRDRGNYGYTF.